Here is one T cell receptor (beta chain) with its context. This entry comes from a study of patients and donors after allogeneic stem cell transplantation. Germline CDR1 is ENHRY and CDR2 is SYGVKD. V lost 8 bases and J lost 0, with 20 bases in between. The CDR3 is 16 residues long. TCRdb re-analysed the RT-PCR reads in MiXCR, keeping a single row per CDR3 protein. The repertoire has about a million distinct CDR3 sequences, 18% of them found once; the top ten carry around 6%. V and J are TRBV10-3 and TRBJ2-7; D might be TRBD2 (6 bases). The receptor comes from a human donor who was either an allogeneic HSCT recipient or a stem cell or donor lymphocyte infusion donor (not recorded which). It is not recorded whose cells these are; they may come from a transplant donor. Specimen: blood, either unsorted or a sorted T cell fraction (not recorded which). CDR3 loop: CAIAAWSSGNSYEQYF. For the CDR3, the DNA is TGTGCCATCGCCGCATGGAGTAGCGGTAACTCCTACGAGCAGTACTTC.